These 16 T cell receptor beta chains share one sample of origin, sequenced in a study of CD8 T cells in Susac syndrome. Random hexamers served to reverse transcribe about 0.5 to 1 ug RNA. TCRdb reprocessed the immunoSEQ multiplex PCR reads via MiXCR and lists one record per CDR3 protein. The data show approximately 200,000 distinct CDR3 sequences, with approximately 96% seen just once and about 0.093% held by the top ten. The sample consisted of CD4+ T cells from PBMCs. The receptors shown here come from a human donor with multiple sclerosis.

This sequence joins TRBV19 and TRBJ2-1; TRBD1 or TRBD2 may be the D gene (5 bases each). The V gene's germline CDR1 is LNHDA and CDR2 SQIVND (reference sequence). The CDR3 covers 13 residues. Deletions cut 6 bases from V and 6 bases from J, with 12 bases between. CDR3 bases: TGTGCCAGTAGAACAGGCGGAGGCAATGAGCAGTTCTTC. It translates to CASRTGGGNEQFF.

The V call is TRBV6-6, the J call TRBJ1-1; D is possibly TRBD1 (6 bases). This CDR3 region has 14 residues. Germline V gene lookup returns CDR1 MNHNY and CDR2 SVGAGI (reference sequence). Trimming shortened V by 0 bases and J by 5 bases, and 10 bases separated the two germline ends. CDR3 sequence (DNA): TGTGCCAGCAGTTACTCACCAGGGGAGACTGAAGCTTTCTTT. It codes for CASSYSPGETEAFF.

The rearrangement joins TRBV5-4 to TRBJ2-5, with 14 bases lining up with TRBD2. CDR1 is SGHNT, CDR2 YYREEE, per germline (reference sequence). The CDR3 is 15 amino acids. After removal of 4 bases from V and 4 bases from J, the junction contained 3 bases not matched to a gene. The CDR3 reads CASSPGLAGVETQYF. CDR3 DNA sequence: TGTGCCAGCAGCCCGGGACTAGCGGGGGTAGAGACCCAGTACTTC.

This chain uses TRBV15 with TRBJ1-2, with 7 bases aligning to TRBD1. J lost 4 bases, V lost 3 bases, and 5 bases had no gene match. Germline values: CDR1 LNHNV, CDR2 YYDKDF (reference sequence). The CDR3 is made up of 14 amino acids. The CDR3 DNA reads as TGTGCCACCAGCAGGGGGACAGACACCTATGGCTACACCTTC. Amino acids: CATSRGTDTYGYTF.

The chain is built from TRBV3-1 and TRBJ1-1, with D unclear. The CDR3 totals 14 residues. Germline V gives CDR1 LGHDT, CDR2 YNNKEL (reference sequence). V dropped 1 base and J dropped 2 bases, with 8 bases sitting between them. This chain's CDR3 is CASSQVGSNTEAFF. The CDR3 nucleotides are TGTGCCAGCAGCCAAGTTGGATCAAACACTGAAGCTTTCTTT. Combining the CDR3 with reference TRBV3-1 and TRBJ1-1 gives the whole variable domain DTAVSQTPKYLVTQMGNDKSIKCEQNLGHDTMYWYKQDSKKFLKIMFSYNNKELIINETVPNRFSPKSPDKAHLNLHINSLELGDSAVYFCASSQVGSNTEAFFGQGTRLTVV.

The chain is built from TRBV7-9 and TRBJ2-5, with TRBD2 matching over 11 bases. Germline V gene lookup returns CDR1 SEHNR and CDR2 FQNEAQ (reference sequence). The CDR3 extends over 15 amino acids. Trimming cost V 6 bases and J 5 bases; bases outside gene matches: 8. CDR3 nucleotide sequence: TGTGCCAGCAGTTGGATAGCGGGGGGGCCCGAGACCCAGTACTTC. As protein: CASSWIAGGPETQYF. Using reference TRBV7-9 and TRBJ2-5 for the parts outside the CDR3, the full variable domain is DTGVSQNPRHKITKRGQNVTFRCDPISEHNRLYWYRQTLGQGPEFLTYFQNEAQLEKSRLLSDRFSAERPKGSFSTLEIQRTEQGDSAMYLCASSWIAGGPETQYFGPGTRLLVL.

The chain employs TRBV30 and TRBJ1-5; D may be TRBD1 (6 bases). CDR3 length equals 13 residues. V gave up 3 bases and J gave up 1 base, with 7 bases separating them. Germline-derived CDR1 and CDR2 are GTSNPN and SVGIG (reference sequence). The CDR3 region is CAWRQGSNQPQHF. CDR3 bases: TGTGCCTGGAGACAGGGAAGCAATCAGCCCCAGCATTTT.

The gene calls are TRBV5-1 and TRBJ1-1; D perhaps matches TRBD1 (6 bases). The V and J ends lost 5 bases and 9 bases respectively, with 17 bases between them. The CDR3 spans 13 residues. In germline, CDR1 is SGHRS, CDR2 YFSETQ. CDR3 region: CASRPTGDTQAFF. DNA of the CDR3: TGCGCCAGCAGGCCGACGGGGGACACCCAAGCTTTCTTT.

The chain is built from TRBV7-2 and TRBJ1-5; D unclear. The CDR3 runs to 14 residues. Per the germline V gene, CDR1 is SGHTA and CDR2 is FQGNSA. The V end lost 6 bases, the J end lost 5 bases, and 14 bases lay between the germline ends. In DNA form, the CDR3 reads TGTGCCAGCAGTTTAACGGGATATGATCAGCCCCAGCATTTT. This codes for CASSLTGYDQPQHF.

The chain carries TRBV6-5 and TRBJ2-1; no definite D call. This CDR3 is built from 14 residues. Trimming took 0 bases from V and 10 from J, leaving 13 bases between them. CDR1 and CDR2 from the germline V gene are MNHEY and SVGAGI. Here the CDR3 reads CASSYSGPPSEQFF. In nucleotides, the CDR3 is TGTGCCAGCAGTTACTCTGGCCCTCCTTCAGAGCAGTTCTTC.

The CDR3 coding sequence is TGCAGTGCTAGTAGTTGGCGGGGAGCCGAGCAGTACTTC. This encodes CSASSWRGAEQYF. The V and J genes are TRBV20-1 and TRBJ2-7; D might be TRBD2 (6 bases). CDR3 size: 13 residues. The V end was cut by 3 bases, the J end by 6 bases, with 15 bases between. The germline CDR1 and CDR2 sequences are DFQATT and SNEGSKA (reference sequence).

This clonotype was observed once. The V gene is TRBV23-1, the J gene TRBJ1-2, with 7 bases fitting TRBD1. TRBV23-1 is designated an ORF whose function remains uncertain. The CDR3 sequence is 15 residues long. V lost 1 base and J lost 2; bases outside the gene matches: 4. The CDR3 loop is CASSQWDRFNYGYTF. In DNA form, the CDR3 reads TGCGCCAGCAGTCAATGGGACAGATTCAACTATGGCTACACCTTC.

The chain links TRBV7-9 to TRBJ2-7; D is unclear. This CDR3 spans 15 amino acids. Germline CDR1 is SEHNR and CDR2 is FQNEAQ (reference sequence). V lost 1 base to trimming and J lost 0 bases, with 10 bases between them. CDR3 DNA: TGTGCCAGCAGCTTAGTGGTCGGAACCTCCTACGAGCAGTACTTC. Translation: CASSLVVGTSYEQYF.

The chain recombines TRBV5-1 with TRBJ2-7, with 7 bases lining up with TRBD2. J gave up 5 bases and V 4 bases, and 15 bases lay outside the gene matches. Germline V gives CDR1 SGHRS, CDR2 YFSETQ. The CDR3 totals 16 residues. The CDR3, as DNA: TGCGCCAGCAGCCCCGATCCGGGGGGTTTGTGGAACGAGCAGTACTTC. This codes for CASSPDPGGLWNEQYF. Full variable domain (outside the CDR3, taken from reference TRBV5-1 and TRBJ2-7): KAGVTQTPRYLIKTRGQQVTLSCSPISGHRSVSWYQQTPGQGLQFLFEYFSETQRNKGNFPGRFSGRQFSNSRSEMNVSTLELGDSALYLCASSPDPGGLWNEQYFGPGTRLTVT.

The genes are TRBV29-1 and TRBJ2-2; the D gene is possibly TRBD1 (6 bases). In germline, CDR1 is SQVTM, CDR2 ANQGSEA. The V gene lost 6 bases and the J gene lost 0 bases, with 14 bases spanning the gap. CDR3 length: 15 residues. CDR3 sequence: CSVRTAISNTGELFF. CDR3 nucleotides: TGCAGCGTGAGGACAGCCATCTCGAACACCGGGGAGCTGTTTTTT.

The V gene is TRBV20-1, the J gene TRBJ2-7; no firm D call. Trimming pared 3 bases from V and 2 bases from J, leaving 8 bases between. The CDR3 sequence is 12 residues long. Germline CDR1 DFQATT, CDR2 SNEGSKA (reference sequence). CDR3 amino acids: CSARIDTYEQYF. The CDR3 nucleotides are TGCAGTGCTAGGATCGATACCTACGAGCAGTACTTC.